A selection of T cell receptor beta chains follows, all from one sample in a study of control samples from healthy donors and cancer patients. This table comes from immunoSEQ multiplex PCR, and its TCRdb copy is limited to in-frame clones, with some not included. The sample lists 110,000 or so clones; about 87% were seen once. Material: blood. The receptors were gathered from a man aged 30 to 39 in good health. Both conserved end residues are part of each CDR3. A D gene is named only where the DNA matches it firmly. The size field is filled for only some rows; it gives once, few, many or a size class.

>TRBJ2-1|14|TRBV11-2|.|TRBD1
TGTGCCAGCCAGGGACAGGGAGGTTACAATGAGCAGTTCTTC
CASQGQGGYNEQFF
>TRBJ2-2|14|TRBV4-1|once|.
TGCGCCAGCAGCCAAGAATCCAGGTCCGGGGAGCTGTTTTTT
CASSQESRSGELFF
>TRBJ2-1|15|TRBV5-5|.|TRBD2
TGTGCCAGCAGCCTTACTAGCGGGGGCTACAATGAGCAGTTCTTC
CASSLTSGGYNEQFF
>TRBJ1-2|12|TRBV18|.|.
TGTGCCAGCTCAACGACCGCGAAAGGCTACACCTTC
CASSTTAKGYTF
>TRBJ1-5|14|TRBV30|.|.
TGTGCCTGGAGTGTAACTTACCGTAATCAGCCCCAGCATTTT
CAWSVTYRNQPQHF
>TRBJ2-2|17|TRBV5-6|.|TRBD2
TGTGCCAGCAGCTCAATGGCGGGACTAGTAGACACCGGGGAGCTGTTTTTT
CASSSMAGLVDTGELFF
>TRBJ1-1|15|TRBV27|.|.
TGTGCCAGCAGTTCCCATGGAGACAGGAACACTGAAGCTTTCTTT
CASSSHGDRNTEAFF
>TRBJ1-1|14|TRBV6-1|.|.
TGTGCCAGCAGTAACAGAGAGCGGGACACTGAAGCTTTCTTT
CASSNRERDTEAFF
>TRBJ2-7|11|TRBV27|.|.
TGTGCCAGCAGTTTTGGTAAGGAGCAGTACTTC
CASSFGKEQYF
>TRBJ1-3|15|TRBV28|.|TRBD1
TGTGCCAGCAGTGGGACAGGAACTCCCGGAAACACCATATATTTT
CASSGTGTPGNTIYF
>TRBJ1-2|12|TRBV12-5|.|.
TGTGCTAGTGCTCGGGACAAATATGGCTACACCTTC
CASARDKYGYTF
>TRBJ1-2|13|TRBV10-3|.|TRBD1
TGTGCCATCAGTGAGGACAGGGCCTATGGCTACACCTTC
CAISEDRAYGYTF
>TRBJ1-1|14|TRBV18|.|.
TGTGCCAGCTCACAGGGGGTCGATAACACTGAAGCTTTCTTT
CASSQGVDNTEAFF
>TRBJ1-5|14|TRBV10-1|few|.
TGCGCCAGCAGCCCTGGGGGGACGGATCAGCCCCAGCATTTT
CASSPGGTDQPQHF
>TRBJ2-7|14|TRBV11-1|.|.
TGTGCCAGCAGCTTTGTGCAGGGGCACTACGAGCAGTACTTC
CASSFVQGHYEQYF
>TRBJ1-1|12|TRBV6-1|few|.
TGTGCCAGCAGTGATGGGGCACGGCAAGCTTTCTTT
CASSDGARQAFF
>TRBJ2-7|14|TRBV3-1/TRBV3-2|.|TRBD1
TGTGCCAGCAGCCGGCCTGGACAGGGCGGCGAGCAGTACTTC
CASSRPGQGGEQYF
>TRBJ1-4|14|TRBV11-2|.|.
TGTGCCAGCAGCTTTGGGGGGGCTGAAGGAAAACTGTTTTTT
CASSFGGAEGKLFF
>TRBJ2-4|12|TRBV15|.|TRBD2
TGTGCCACCAGGGGGGGGAGGAACATTCAGTACTTC
CATRGGRNIQYF
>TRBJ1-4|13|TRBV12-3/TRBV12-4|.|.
TGTGCCAGCAGTCCCCCAACTAATGAAAAACTGTTTTTT
CASSPPTNEKLFF
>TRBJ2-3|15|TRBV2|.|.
TGTGCCAGCAGCCCCCGTGGGGTTAGCACAGATACGCAGTATTTT
CASSPRGVSTDTQYF
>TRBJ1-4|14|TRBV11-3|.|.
TGTGCCAGCAGCCCCGCGGGCAGGAACGAAAAACTGTTTTTT
CASSPAGRNEKLFF
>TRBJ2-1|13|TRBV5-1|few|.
TGCGCCAGCAGCTTACAAGGGAAAAATGAGCAGTTCTTC
CASSLQGKNEQFF
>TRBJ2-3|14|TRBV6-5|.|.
TGTGCCAGCAGTTACTCAGGGAGCACAGATACGCAGTATTTT
CASSYSGSTDTQYF
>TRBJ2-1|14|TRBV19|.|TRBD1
TGTGCCAGTAGTAGGGACAGGACCATCAATGAGCAGTTCTTC
CASSRDRTINEQFF
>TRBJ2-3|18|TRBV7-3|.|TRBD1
TGTGCCAGCAGCTTAACGAACTTAACTATCGACAGGGCCGATACGCAGTATTTT
CASSLTNLTIDRADTQYF
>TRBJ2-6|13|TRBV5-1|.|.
TGCGCCAGCAGCTTGGAGCAGGGTAAAGTCCTGACTTTC
CASSLEQGKVLTF
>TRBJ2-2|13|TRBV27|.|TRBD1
TGTGCCAGCAGTTTAGGACAGGGCGGGGAGCTGTTTTTT
CASSLGQGGELFF
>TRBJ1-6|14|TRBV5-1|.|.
TGCGCCAGCAGTTTGCGGGGGGAGAAATCACCCCTCCACTTT
CASSLRGEKSPLHF
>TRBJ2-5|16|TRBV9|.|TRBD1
TGTGCCAGCAGCCCCCGGACAGGGTCCGTAGTAGAGACCCAGTACTTC
CASSPRTGSVVETQYF
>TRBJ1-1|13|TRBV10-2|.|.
TGCGCCAGCAGTGGACCGCAGAACACTGAAGCTTTCTTT
CASSGPQNTEAFF
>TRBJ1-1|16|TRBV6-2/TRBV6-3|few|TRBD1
TGTGCCAGCAGTTACTCGACAGGGCGGATGAACACTGAAGCTTTCTTT
CASSYSTGRMNTEAFF
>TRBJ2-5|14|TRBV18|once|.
TGTGCCAGCTCGCTCAGAGGCATACAAGAGACCCAGTACTTC
CASSLRGIQETQYF
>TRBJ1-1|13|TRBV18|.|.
TGTGCCAGCTCACCAATGACGGACACTGAAGCTTTCTTT
CASSPMTDTEAFF
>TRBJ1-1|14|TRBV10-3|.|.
TGTGCCATCAGTCGGGACGGATCGAACACTGAAGCTTTCTTT
CAISRDGSNTEAFF
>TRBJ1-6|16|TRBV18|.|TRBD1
TGTGCCAGCTCCCTGTCTTCCGGGACAGATAATTCACCCCTCCACTTT
CASSLSSGTDNSPLHF
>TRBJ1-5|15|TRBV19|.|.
TGTGCCAGTAGTATCGGGGGAGGGGCACAACAGCCCCAGCATTTT
CASSIGGGAQQPQHF
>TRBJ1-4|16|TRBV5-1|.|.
TGCGCCAGCAGTTTAAGGCCCTCATGGTCCGGCGGCGAACTGTTTTTT
CASSLRPSWSGGELFF
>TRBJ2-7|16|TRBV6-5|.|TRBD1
TGTGCCAGCAGTTACTCCCTACCAGGGGGCGTATACGAGCAGTACTTC
CASSYSLPGGVYEQYF